A selection of T cell receptor beta chains follows, all from one sample in a study of Ad26.COV2.S vaccination and SARS-CoV-2 variants. The assay was immunoSEQ multiplex PCR, and TCRdb's table has in-frame clones only and misses some. The sample includes around 320,000 clones, about 85% seen only once; the top ten take around 2%. The material sequenced was peripheral blood, taken in a trial of Ad26.COV2.S vaccine versus placebo. The receptors originated from a person between 18 and 65 years old who received the Ad26.COV2.S COVID-19 vaccine or a placebo. The CDR3 runs from the conserved cysteine through the conserved F or W. The D gene is left open where the match is weak. Only part of the rows carry a size: once, few, many, or a class if the clone is expanded.

CDR3: CASSFRDRGGYTF
DNA: TGTGCCAGCAGTTTTAGGGACAGAGGAGGCTACACCTTC
J: TRBJ1-2
V: TRBV27
D: TRBD1
size: NA

CDR3: CASSPGTNQPQHF
DNA: TGCGCCAGCAGCCCCGGGACCAATCAGCCCCAGCATTTT
J: TRBJ1-5
V: TRBV5-1
D: NA
size: NA

CDR3: CASGLVRAGDWTGELFF
DNA: TGTGCTAGTGGTTTGGTACGAGCAGGGGATTGGACCGGGGAGCTGTTTTTT
J: TRBJ2-2
V: TRBV12-5
D: NA
size: NA

CDR3: CASSLPGGSPRYEQYF
DNA: TGTGCCAGCAGCTTACCGGGGGGTAGCCCCCGATACGAGCAGTACTTC
J: TRBJ2-7
V: TRBV5-4
D: TRBD2
size: NA

CDR3: CASREQGLAGANVLTF
DNA: TGTGCCAGCAGAGAACAGGGGCTGGCTGGGGCCAACGTCCTGACTTTC
J: TRBJ2-6
V: TRBV25-1
D: TRBD1
size: NA

CDR3: CASSRPGGGYNEQFF
DNA: TGTGCCAGCAGCCGACCGGGGGGTGGCTACAATGAGCAGTTCTTC
J: TRBJ2-1
V: TRBV3-1/TRBV3-2
D: TRBD2
size: NA

CDR3: CASNQISGTDSYEQYF
DNA: TGTGCCAGCAATCAGATTTCCGGGACCGACTCCTACGAGCAGTACTTC
J: TRBJ2-7
V: TRBV3-1/TRBV3-2
D: NA
size: NA

CDR3: CASSLTSGGETQYF
DNA: TGTGCCAGCTCACTGACTAGCGGGGGAGAGACCCAGTACTTC
J: TRBJ2-5
V: TRBV18
D: TRBD2
size: NA

CDR3: CASSFAGTATYEQYF
DNA: TGTGCCAGCAGTTTCGCCGGGACAGCAACCTACGAGCAGTACTTC
J: TRBJ2-7
V: TRBV6-5
D: TRBD1
size: NA

CDR3: CASSFGTDNEKLFF
DNA: TGTGCCAGCAGCTTTGGGACGGATAATGAAAAACTGTTTTTT
J: TRBJ1-4
V: TRBV5-6
D: NA
size: NA

CDR3: CASSDWDRFRTGYTF
DNA: TGTGCCAGCAGCGACTGGGACAGGTTTAGAACTGGCTACACCTTC
J: TRBJ1-2
V: TRBV11-3
D: TRBD1
size: NA

CDR3: CASTPGQGNTGELFF
DNA: TGTGCCAGCACTCCGGGACAGGGAAACACCGGGGAGCTGTTTTTT
J: TRBJ2-2
V: TRBV18
D: TRBD1
size: few

CDR3: CASSSSPEYGYTF
DNA: TGCGCCAGCAGCTCCTCCCCGGAATATGGCTACACCTTC
J: TRBJ1-2
V: TRBV5-1
D: NA
size: NA

CDR3: CASSDDRAYSPLHF
DNA: TGTGCCAGCAGTGATGACAGGGCCTATTCACCCCTCCACTTT
J: TRBJ1-6
V: TRBV6-4
D: TRBD1
size: NA

CDR3: CASRPTGTGYTF
DNA: TGTGCCAGCAGACCTACAGGTACTGGCTACACCTTC
J: TRBJ1-2
V: TRBV28
D: NA
size: NA

CDR3: CASSVSASGNTIYF
DNA: TGTGCCAGCAGCGTATCTGCCTCTGGAAACACCATATATTTT
J: TRBJ1-3
V: TRBV9
D: NA
size: NA

CDR3: CASSVGTSVGEQYF
DNA: TGTGCCAGCAGCGTAGGGACTAGCGTTGGCGAGCAGTACTTC
J: TRBJ2-7
V: TRBV9
D: TRBD2
size: NA

CDR3: CASSLVGQGSQPQHF
DNA: TGTGCCAGCAGCTTAGTGGGACAGGGGAGCCAGCCCCAGCATTTT
J: TRBJ1-5
V: TRBV7-2
D: TRBD1
size: NA

CDR3: CASSVGMGDGYTF
DNA: TGTGCCAGCAGCGTAGGCATGGGGGATGGCTACACCTTC
J: TRBJ1-2
V: TRBV9
D: NA
size: NA

CDR3: CASSPTGGQGYTF
DNA: TGTGCCAGCTCACCGACAGGGGGCCAGGGCTACACCTTC
J: TRBJ1-2
V: TRBV18
D: TRBD1
size: NA

CDR3: CASSHPSGLNEKLFF
DNA: TGCGCCAGCAGCCACCCTTCCGGGCTCAATGAAAAACTGTTTTTT
J: TRBJ1-4
V: TRBV4-1
D: NA
size: NA

CDR3: CASSFLTGTETLSYEQYF
DNA: TGTGCCAGCAGCTTCCTTACCGGGACCGAAACGCTCTCCTACGAGCAGTACTTC
J: TRBJ2-7
V: TRBV7-2
D: NA
size: NA

CDR3: CSALSVGELFF
DNA: TGCAGTGCCCTTTCTGTCGGGGAGCTGTTTTTT
J: TRBJ2-2
V: TRBV20-1
D: NA
size: once

CDR3: CSIGGASGGYTF
DNA: TGCAGCATAGGGGGGGCCTCTGGCGGCTACACCTTC
J: TRBJ1-2
V: TRBV29-1
D: NA
size: NA

CDR3: CASSRERDGYTF
DNA: TGTGCCAGCTCCCGGGAGCGAGATGGCTACACCTTC
J: TRBJ1-2
V: TRBV18
D: NA
size: NA

CDR3: CAGQTGANEQYF
DNA: TGTGCCGGCCAGACAGGGGCTAACGAGCAGTACTTC
J: TRBJ2-7
V: TRBV6-5
D: TRBD1
size: NA